This passage covers 20 T cell receptor beta chains from one sample sequenced in a study of cytomegalovirus exposure and HLA in healthy donors. The PCR used 60 Vbeta and 13 Jbeta primers. Clones were read by immunoSEQ multiplex PCR, and TCRdb kept only the in-frame ones, dropping some. Among about 170,000 clones listed, roughly 80% were seen once. Material: PBMCs. All receptors come from a male donor in good health and CMV-seronegative.

This chain joins TRBV27 and TRBJ2-1, with 9 bases matching TRBD1. V shed 6 bases and J 4 bases; nucleotides not matched to a gene: 7. Germline loops: CDR1 MNHEY, CDR2 SMNVEV (reference sequence). The CDR3 runs 15 residues. CDR3 coding DNA: TGTGCCAGCAGCCCTGACAGGGGGGTGTACAATGAGCAGTTCTTC. Translating it yields CASSPDRGVYNEQFF.

V gene TRBV6-5 combines with J gene TRBJ1-5, with D uncertain. The CDR3 is made up of 12 amino acids. Germline-derived CDR1 and CDR2 are MNHEY and SVGAGI. V was cut by 2 bases and J by 7 bases, with 6 bases left in between. In DNA, the CDR3 is TGTGCCAGCAGTTACCCAGGCCAGCCCCAGCATTTT. It specifies CASSYPGQPQHF.

The chain has TRBV20-1 and TRBJ2-2; D gene ambiguous. The V and J ends lost 2 bases and 6 bases respectively, with 4 bases between them. Germline V gene data show CDR1 as DFQATT and CDR2 as SNEGSKA (reference sequence). This CDR3 has 11 residues. CDR3 loop: CSARRAGELFF. As DNA, the CDR3 is TGCAGTGCTAGAAGAGCCGGGGAGCTGTTTTTT.

This chain links TRBV7-2 with TRBJ2-7, with 9 bases lining up with TRBD2. The CDR3 sequence is 17 residues long. Germline V gene lookup returns CDR1 SGHTA and CDR2 FQGNSA. V was pared by 1 base and J by 3 bases, with 10 bases of the junction left unmatched. CDR3 in DNA: TGTGCCAGCAGCTTAGGGCCGAAGGGACTAGCAGACTACGAGCAGTACTTC. This encodes CASSLGPKGLADYEQYF. The variable domain in full, completed from reference TRBV7-2 and TRBJ2-7, reads GAGVSQSPSNKVTEKGKDVELRCDPISGHTALYWYRQSLGQGLEFLIYFQGNSAPDKSGLPSDRFSAERTGGSVSTLTIQRTQQEDSAVYLCASSLGPKGLADYEQYFGPGTRLTVT.

This clone was seen a few times. V usage is TRBV5-1 and J usage is TRBJ2-7; the D gene is possibly TRBD1 (6 bases). Trimming shortened V by 4 bases and J by 2 bases, and 10 bases separated the two germline ends. Germline V CDR1 and CDR2: SGHRS, YFSETQ. The length of the CDR3 is 13 residues. CDR3 loop: CASSTGQTYEQYF. The CDR3 nucleotides are TGCGCCAGCAGCACAGGACAGACCTACGAGCAGTACTTC.

This chain joins TRBV30 and TRBJ1-5; no clear D gene. Germline V CDR1 and CDR2: GTSNPN, SVGIG (reference sequence). Trimming shortened V by 5 bases and J by 0 bases, and 14 bases separated the two germline ends. The CDR3 consists of 15 residues. CDR3 loop: CAWSPGSLSNQPQHF. For the CDR3, the DNA is TGTGCCTGGTCCCCAGGATCTCTTAGCAATCAGCCCCAGCATTTT.

The rearrangement uses TRBV7-9 and TRBJ2-1, with D tentatively TRBD2 (5 bases). The germline V and J ends were trimmed by 8 bases and 5 bases, with 16 bases remaining between them. This CDR3 is 14 amino acids long. CDR1 is SEHNR, CDR2 FQNEAQ, per germline (reference sequence). The chain's CDR3 is CASRILGLDNEQFF. The CDR3 nucleotides are TGTGCCAGCCGGATCCTTGGACTCGACAATGAGCAGTTCTTC.

The chain joins TRBV7-3 to TRBJ1-1; TRBD1 is a possible D gene (5 bases). Germline-derived CDR1 and CDR2 are SGHTA and FQGTGA. Trimming stripped 5 bases from V and 5 bases from J, with 12 bases between. This CDR3 is 13 amino acids long. CDR3 protein: CASSPTEGTEAFF. The CDR3 bases are TGTGCCAGCAGCCCGACAGAAGGGACTGAAGCTTTCTTT.

This rearrangement joins TRBV19 to TRBJ2-2; 9 bases match TRBD2. This CDR3 comprises 16 residues. Per the germline V gene, CDR1 is LNHDA and CDR2 is SQIVND (reference sequence). Trimming removed 3 bases from V and 5 bases from J; junction bases left unmatched: 7. DNA for the CDR3: TGTGCCAGTAGTATTGGCGGGAGGGCGGTTACCGGGGAGCTGTTTTTT. Translated: CASSIGGRAVTGELFF.

The chain combines TRBV28 with TRBJ1-2; 9 bases fit TRBD1. The CDR3 totals 13 residues. V was clipped by 5 bases and J by 7 bases; unmatched bases: 5. Germline CDR1 and CDR2: MDHEN and SYDVKM. CDR3 sequence: CASSMGQGTGYTF. DNA for the CDR3: TGTGCCAGCAGTATGGGACAGGGTACTGGCTACACCTTC.

The V call is TRBV5-1, the J call TRBJ1-3; D is possibly TRBD1 (6 bases). The CDR3 extends over 16 amino acids. Germline CDR1 SGHRS, CDR2 YFSETQ. V lost 3 bases, J lost 0 bases, and 13 bases lay in between. CDR3 sequence reads: CASSWSTGNSGNTIYF. CDR3 nucleotide sequence: TGCGCCAGCAGCTGGTCTACAGGGAACTCTGGAAACACCATATATTTT.

CDR3 loop: CASSQPADTQYF. The CDR3 DNA is TGCGCCAGCAGCCAGCCAGCAGATACGCAGTATTTT. This chain joins TRBV4-1 and TRBJ2-3; the D is unclear. Deletions cut 3 bases from V and 4 bases from J, with 5 bases between. The CDR3 spans 12 residues. CDR1 is MGHRA, CDR2 YSYEKL, per germline.

In its sample, this clone was seen a few times. The rearrangement links TRBV6-5 to TRBJ1-1, with D tentatively TRBD1 (5 bases). From germline, CDR1 is MNHEY and CDR2 SVGAGI. The CDR3 has 13 residues. V was clipped by 6 bases and J by 3 bases, with 11 bases between them. CDR3 amino acids: CASSNQGYTEAFF. The CDR3 region has the DNA TGTGCCAGCAGCAACCAGGGCTACACTGAAGCTTTCTTT.

The genes are TRBV27 and TRBJ1-6; TRBD1 agrees at 10 bases. Germline CDR1 MNHEY, CDR2 SMNVEV (reference sequence). The J segment lost 6 bases and the V segment lost 6 bases, leaving 2 bases of the junction unmatched. There are 14 residues in the CDR3. CDR3 region: CASRGTGANSPLHF. The CDR3 DNA is TGTGCCAGCAGGGGGACAGGGGCTAATTCACCCCTCCACTTT.

The rearrangement joins TRBV28 to TRBJ2-7, with TRBD1 matching 10 bases. CDR3 length: 15 amino acids. Trimming cost V 1 base and J 4 bases; bases outside gene matches: 4. Germline CDR1 and CDR2: MDHEN and SYDVKM. CDR3: CASSLSGTGVYEQYF. DNA of the CDR3: TGTGCCAGCAGTTTATCCGGGACAGGGGTTTACGAGCAGTACTTC.

A remark on this clone: Sequence at one end of the junction differs from germline and may be a read error. V is TRBV7-9 and J is TRBJ2-7, with TRBD2 matching over 10 bases. The germline CDR1 and CDR2 sequences are SEHNR and FQNEAQ (reference sequence). This CDR3 has 19 amino acids. The CDR3 sequence: CSSSLTGTSVVLRSYEQYF. The CDR3 bases are TGTTCCAGCAGCTTAACCGGGACTAGCGTGGTTTTGAGGTCCTACGAGCAGTACTTC.

The rearrangement links TRBV29-1 to TRBJ1-4; D is perhaps TRBD1 (6 bases). Germline V gives CDR1 SQVTM, CDR2 ANQGSEA. The V end was cut by 6 bases, the J end by 7 bases, with 15 bases between. The CDR3 totals 13 residues. CDR3 sequence (DNA): TGCAGCGTCTTTGGGGGGGCAGGTGAAAAACTGTTTTTT. It translates to CSVFGGAGEKLFF.

The V gene is TRBV4-2, the J gene TRBJ2-5, with TRBD2 identical over 10 bases. Germline assignment: CDR1 LGHNA and CDR2 YNFKEQ. CDR3 size: 18 residues. V shed 0 bases, J shed 6 bases, and the junction held 13 bases outside the gene matches. CDR3 coding DNA: TGTGCCAGCAGCCAAGATGGGGGGGCTAGCGGGAGCGAAAAGACCCAGTACTTC. Protein sequence: CASSQDGGASGSEKTQYF.

This chain links TRBV27 with TRBJ1-1; TRBD1 is a possible D gene (6 bases). V shed 4 bases and J shed 4 bases, with 16 bases lying between them. The CDR3 runs 15 residues. Germline lookup yields CDR1 MNHEY and CDR2 SMNVEV (reference sequence). This chain's CDR3 is CASSSPRGRGTEAFF. The CDR3 DNA sequence: TGTGCCAGCAGTTCACCCAGGGGCCGGGGCACTGAAGCTTTCTTT.

V usage is TRBV30 and J usage is TRBJ2-7, with TRBD1 identical over 8 bases. V lost 4 bases and J lost 0; bases outside the gene matches: 5. This CDR3 has 14 residues. In germline, CDR1 is GTSNPN, CDR2 SVGIG (reference sequence). In DNA, the CDR3 is TGTGCCTGGACTTCCGGGACAGGCTCCTACGAGCAGTACTTC. It codes for CAWTSGTGSYEQYF.